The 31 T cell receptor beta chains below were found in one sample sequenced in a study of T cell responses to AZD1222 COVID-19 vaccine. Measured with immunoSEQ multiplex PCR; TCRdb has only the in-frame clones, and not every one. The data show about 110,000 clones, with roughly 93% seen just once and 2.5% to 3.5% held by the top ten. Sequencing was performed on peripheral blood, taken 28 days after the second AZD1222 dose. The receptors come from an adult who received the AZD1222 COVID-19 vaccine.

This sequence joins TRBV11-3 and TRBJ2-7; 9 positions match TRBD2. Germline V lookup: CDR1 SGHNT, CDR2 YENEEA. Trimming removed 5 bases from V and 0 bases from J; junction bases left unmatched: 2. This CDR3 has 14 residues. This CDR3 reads CASSISGSSYEQYF. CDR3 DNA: TGTGCCAGCAGCATTAGCGGGAGCTCCTACGAGCAGTACTTC.

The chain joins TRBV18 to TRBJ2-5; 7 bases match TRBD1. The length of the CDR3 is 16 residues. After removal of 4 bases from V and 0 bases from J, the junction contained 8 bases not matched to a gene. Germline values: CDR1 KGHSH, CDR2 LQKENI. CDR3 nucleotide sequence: TGTGCCAGCTCACGGATACCGGGACAGAACCAAGAGACCCAGTACTTC. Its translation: CASSRIPGQNQETQYF.

CDR3 bases: TGCAGTGCTAGGGGAGAGACCCAGTACTTC. Its protein product is CSARGETQYF. The rearrangement uses TRBV20-1 and TRBJ2-5; unclear D gene. The CDR3 is 10 amino acids. Germline CDR1 and CDR2: DFQATT and SNEGSKA (reference sequence). The V gene lost 3 bases and the J gene lost 4 bases, with 3 bases spanning the gap.

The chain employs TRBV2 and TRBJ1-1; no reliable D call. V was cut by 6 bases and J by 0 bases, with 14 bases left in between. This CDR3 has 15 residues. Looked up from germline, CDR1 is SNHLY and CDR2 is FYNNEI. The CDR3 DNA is TGTGCCAGCAGCGTGGGTCAGTCTATGAACACTGAAGCTTTCTTT. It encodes CASSVGQSMNTEAFF.

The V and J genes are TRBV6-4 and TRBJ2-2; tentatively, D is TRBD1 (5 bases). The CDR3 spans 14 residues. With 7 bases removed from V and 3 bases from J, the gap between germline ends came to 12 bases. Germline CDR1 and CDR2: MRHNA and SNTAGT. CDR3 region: CASKGNGDTGELFF. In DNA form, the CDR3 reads TGTGCCAGCAAGGGGAATGGTGACACCGGGGAGCTGTTTTTT.

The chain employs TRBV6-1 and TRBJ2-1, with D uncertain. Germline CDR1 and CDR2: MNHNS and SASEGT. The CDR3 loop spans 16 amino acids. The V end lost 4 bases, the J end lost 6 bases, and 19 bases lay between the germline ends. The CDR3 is CASSGHGQMLSNEQFF. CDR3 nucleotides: TGTGCCAGCAGTGGCCACGGGCAGATGTTGAGCAATGAGCAGTTCTTC.

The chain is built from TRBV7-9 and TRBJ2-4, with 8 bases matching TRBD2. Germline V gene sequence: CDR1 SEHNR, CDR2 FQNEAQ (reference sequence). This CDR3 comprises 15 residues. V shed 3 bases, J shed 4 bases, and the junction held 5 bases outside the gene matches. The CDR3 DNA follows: TGTGCCAGCAGCTTTACTAGCGGAGCAAAAAACATTCAGTACTTC. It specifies CASSFTSGAKNIQYF.

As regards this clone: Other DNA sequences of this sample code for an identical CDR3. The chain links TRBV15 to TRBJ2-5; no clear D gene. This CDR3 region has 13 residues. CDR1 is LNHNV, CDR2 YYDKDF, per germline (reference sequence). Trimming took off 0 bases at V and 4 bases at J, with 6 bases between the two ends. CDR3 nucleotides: TGTGCCACCAGCAGAGATCGAGGAGAGACCCAGTACTTC. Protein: CATSRDRGETQYF.

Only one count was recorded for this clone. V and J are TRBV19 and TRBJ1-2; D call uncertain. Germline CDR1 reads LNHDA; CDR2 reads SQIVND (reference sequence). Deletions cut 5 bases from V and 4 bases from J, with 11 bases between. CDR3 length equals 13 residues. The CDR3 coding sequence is TGTGCCAGTAGTCTAGGGTCCGGCTATGGCTACACCTTC. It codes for CASSLGSGYGYTF.

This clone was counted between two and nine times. The CDR3, as DNA: TGTGCCAGCAGTTACCGGACTCCTTATAACTATGGCTACACCTTC. This gives the protein CASSYRTPYNYGYTF. V and J are TRBV6-2 or TRBV6-3 and TRBJ1-2; D remains ambiguous. Per germline, CDR1 MNHEY and CDR2 SVGEGT. This CDR3 contains 15 residues. V lost 2 bases and J 1 base, leaving 11 bases between the germline ends.

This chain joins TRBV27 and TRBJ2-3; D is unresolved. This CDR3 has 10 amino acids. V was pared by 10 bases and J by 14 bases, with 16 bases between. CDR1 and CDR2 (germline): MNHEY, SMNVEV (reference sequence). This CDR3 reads CATGLPWAYF. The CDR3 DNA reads TGTGCCACCGGGCTCCCGTGGGCGTATTTT.

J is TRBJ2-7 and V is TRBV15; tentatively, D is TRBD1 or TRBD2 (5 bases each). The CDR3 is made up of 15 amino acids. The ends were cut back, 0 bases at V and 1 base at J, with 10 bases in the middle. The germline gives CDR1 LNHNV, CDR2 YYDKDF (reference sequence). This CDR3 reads CATSREGTGSYEQYF. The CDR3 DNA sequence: TGTGCCACCAGCAGAGAAGGGACGGGGTCCTACGAGCAGTACTTC.

The CDR3, as DNA: TGTGCCAGCAGCCAAGGAGGGAGACAAGCTTTCTTT. It encodes CASSQGGRQAFF. The rearrangement joins TRBV3-1 (or the pseudogene TRBV3-2) to TRBJ1-1; D is unresolved. V lost 1 base to trimming and J lost 9 bases, with 9 bases between them. In germline, CDR1 is LGHDT, CDR2 YNNKEL (reference sequence). The CDR3 sequence is 12 residues long.

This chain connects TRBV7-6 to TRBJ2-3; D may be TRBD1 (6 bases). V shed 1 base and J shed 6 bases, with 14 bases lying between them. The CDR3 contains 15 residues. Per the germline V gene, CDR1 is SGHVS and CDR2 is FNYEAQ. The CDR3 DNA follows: TGTGCCAGCAGCTTAGTGTCAGGGGTGCTGGATACGCAGTATTTT. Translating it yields CASSLVSGVLDTQYF.

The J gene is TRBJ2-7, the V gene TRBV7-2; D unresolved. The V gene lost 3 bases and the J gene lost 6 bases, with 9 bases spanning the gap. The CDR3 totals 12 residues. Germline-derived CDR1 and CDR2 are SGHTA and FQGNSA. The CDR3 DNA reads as TGTGCCAGCAGCTTCAGACTGGGCGAGCAGTACTTC. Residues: CASSFRLGEQYF.

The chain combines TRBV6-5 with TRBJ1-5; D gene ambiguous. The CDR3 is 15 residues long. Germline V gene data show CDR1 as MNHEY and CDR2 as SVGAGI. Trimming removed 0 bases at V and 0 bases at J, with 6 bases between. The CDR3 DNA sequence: TGTGCCAGCAGTTACTCGGCAGTTAGCAATCAGCCCCAGCATTTT. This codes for CASSYSAVSNQPQHF.

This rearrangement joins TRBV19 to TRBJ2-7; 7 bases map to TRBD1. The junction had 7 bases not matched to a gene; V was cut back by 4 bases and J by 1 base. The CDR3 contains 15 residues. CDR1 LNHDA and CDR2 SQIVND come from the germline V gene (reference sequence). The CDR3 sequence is CASSTPGTASYEQYF. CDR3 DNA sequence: TGTGCCAGTAGTACTCCCGGGACAGCTTCCTACGAGCAGTACTTC.

The chain's CDR3 is CAWQGLAGGPNTQYF. The DNA of the CDR3 is TGTGCCTGGCAGGGACTAGCGGGGGGGCCGAATACGCAGTATTTT. The rearrangement links TRBV7-9 to TRBJ2-3; 16 positions agree with TRBD2. The length of the CDR3 is 15 residues. Germline CDR1 is SEHNR and CDR2 is FQNEAQ (reference sequence). The V and J ends lost 11 bases and 7 bases, in that order; junction bases with no gene match: 9.

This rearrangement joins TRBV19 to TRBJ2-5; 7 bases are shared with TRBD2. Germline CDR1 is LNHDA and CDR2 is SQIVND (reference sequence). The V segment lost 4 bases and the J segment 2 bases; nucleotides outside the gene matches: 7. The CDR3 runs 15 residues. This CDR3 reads CASSTLAGAQETQYF. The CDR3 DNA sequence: TGTGCCAGTAGTACCCTGGCGGGAGCACAAGAGACCCAGTACTTC.

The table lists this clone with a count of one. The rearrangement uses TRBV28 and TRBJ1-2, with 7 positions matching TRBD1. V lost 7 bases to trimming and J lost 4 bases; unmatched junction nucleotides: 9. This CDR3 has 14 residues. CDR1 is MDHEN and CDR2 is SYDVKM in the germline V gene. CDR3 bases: TGTGCCAGCACTCGACAGGGATTGGGCTATGGCTACACCTTC. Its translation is CASTRQGLGYGYTF.

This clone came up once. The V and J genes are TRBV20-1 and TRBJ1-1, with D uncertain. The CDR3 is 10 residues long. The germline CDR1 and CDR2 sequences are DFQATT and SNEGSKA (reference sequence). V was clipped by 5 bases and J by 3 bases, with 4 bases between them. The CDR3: CSALHTEAFF. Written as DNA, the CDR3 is TGCAGTGCTCTTCACACTGAAGCTTTCTTT.

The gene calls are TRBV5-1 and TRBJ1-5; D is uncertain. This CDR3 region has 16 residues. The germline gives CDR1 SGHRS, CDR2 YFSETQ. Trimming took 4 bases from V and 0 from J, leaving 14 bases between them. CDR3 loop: CASSAAKENSNQPQHF. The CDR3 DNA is TGCGCCAGCAGCGCCGCAAAGGAGAATAGCAATCAGCCCCAGCATTTT.

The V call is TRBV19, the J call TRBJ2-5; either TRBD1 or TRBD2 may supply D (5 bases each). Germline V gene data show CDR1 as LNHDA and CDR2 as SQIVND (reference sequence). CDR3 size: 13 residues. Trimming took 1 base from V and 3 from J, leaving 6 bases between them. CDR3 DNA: TGTGCCAGTAGTATAGGAGGGGAAGAGACCCAGTACTTC. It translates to CASSIGGEETQYF.

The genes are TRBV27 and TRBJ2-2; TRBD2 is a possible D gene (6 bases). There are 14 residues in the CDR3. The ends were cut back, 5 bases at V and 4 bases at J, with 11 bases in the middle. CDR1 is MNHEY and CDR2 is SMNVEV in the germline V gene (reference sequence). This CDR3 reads CASSLAGLTGELFF. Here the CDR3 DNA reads TGTGCCAGCAGTCTCGCGGGGCTCACCGGGGAGCTGTTTTTT.

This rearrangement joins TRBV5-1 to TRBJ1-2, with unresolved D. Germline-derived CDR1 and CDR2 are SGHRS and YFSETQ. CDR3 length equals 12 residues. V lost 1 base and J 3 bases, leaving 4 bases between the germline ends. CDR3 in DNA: TGCGCCAGCAGCTTGAACGACTATGGCTACACCTTC. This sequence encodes CASSLNDYGYTF.

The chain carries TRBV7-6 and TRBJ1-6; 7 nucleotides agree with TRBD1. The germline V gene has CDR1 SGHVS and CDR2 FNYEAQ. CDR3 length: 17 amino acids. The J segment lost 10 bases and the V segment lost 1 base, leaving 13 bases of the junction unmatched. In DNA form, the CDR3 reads TGTGCCAGCAGCTTAGGGGGTTTAAGGGGGCCTAACTCACCCCTCCACTTT. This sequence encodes CASSLGGLRGPNSPLHF.

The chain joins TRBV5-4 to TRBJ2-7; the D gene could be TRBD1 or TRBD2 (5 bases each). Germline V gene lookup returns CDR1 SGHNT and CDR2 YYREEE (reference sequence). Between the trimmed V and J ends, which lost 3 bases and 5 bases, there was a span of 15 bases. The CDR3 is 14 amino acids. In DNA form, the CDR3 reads TGTGCCAGCAGCTCCCGGGACGGAACTAACGAGCAGTACTTC. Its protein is CASSSRDGTNEQYF.

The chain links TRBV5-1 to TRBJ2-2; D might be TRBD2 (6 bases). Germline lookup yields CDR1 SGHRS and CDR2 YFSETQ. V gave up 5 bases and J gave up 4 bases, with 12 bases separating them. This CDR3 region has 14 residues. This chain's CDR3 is CASRLAEATGELFF. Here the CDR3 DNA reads TGCGCCAGCAGACTAGCAGAGGCCACCGGGGAGCTGTTTTTT.

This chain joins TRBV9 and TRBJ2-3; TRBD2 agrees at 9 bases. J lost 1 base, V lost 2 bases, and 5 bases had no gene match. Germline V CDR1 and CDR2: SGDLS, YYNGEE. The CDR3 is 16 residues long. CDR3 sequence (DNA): TGTGCCAGCAGCGTGGGACTAGCTTTCGGCACAGATACGCAGTATTTT. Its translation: CASSVGLAFGTDTQYF.

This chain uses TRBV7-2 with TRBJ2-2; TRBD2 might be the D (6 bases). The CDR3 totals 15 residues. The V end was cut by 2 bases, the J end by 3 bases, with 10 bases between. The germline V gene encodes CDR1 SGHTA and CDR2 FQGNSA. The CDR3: CASSLLRGDTGELFF. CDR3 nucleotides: TGTGCCAGCAGCTTATTGCGGGGTGACACCGGGGAGCTGTTTTTT.

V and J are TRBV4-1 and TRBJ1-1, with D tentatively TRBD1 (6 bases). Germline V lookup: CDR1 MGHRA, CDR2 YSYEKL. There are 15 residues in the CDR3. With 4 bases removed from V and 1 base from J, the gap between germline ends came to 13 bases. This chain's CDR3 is CASSPEPGQNTEAFF. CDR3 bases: TGCGCCAGCAGCCCCGAACCGGGACAGAACACTGAAGCTTTCTTT.